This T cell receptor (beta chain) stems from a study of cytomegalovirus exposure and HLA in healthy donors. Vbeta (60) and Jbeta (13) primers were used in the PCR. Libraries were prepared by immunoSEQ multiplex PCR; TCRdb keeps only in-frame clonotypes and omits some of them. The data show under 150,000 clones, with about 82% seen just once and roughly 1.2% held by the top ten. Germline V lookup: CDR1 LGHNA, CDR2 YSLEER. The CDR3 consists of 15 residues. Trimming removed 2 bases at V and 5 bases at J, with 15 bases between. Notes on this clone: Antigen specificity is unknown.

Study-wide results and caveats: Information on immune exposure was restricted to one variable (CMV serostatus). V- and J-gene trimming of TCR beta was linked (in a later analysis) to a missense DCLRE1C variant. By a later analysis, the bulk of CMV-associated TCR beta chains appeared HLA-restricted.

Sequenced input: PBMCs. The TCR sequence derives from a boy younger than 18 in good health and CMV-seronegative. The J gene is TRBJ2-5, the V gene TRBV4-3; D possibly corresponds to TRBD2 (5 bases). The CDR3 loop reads CASSQSPTSGETQYF. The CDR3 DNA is TGCGCCAGCAGCCAAAGCCCGACGTCGGGGGAGACCCAGTACTTC.